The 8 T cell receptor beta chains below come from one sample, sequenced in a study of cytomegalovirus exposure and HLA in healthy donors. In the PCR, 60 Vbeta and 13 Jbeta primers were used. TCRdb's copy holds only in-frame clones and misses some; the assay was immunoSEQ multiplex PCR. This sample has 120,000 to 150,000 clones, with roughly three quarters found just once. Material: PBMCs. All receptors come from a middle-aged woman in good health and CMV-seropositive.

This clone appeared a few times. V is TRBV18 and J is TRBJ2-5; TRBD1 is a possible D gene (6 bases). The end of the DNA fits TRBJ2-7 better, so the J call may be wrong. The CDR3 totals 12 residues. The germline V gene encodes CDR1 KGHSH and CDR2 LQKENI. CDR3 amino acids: CASSPRGHEQYF. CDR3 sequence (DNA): TGTGCCAGCTCACCACGGGGGCACGAGCAGTACTTC.

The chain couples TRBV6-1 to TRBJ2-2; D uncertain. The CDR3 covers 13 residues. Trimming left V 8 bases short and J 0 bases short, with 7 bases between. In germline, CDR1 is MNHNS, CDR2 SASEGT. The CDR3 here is CASCGSNTGELFF. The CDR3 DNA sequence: TGTGCCAGCTGCGGTTCGAACACCGGGGAGCTGTTTTTT.

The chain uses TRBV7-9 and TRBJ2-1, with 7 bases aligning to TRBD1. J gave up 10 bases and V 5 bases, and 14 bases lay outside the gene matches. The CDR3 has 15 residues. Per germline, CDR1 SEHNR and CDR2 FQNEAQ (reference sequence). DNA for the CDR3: TGTGCCAGCAGCGACACTCTTACAGGGGTACTCGAGCAGTTCTTC. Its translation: CASSDTLTGVLEQFF.

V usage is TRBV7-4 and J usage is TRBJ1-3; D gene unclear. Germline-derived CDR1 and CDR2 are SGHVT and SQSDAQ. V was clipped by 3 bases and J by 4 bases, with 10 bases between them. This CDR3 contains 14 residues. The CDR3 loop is CASSFGQSGNTIYF. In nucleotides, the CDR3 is TGTGCCAGCAGCTTTGGGCAGTCCGGAAACACCATATATTTT.

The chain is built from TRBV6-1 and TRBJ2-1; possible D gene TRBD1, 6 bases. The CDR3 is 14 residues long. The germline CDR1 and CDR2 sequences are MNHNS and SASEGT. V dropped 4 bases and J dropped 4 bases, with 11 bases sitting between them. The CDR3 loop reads CASSGGHLYNEQFF. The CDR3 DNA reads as TGTGCCAGCAGTGGGGGACACCTATACAATGAGCAGTTCTTC.

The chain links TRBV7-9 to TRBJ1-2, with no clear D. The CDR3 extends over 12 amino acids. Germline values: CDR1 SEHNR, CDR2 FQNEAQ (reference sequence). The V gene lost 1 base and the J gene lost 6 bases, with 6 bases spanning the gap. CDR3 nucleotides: TGTGCCAGCAGCTTAGATCCTAATGGCTACACCTTC. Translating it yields CASSLDPNGYTF. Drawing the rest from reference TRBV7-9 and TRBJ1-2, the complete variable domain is DTGVSQNPRHKITKRGQNVTFRCDPISEHNRLYWYRQTLGQGPEFLTYFQNEAQLEKSRLLSDRFSAERPKGSFSTLEIQRTEQGDSAMYLCASSLDPNGYTFGSGTRLTVV.

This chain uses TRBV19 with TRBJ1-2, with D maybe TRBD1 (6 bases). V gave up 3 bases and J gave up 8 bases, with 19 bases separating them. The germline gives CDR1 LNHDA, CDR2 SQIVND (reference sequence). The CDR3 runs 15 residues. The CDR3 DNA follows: TGTGCCAGTAGTATCTGGGGACATTCTCAGGAGGGCTACACCTTC. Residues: CASSIWGHSQEGYTF. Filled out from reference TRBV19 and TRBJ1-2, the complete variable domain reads DGGITQSPKYLFRKEGQNVTLSCEQNLNHDAMYWYRQDPGQGLRLIYYSQIVNDFQKGDIAEGYSVSREKKESFPLTVTSAQKNPTAFYLCASSIWGHSQEGYTFGSGTRLTVV.

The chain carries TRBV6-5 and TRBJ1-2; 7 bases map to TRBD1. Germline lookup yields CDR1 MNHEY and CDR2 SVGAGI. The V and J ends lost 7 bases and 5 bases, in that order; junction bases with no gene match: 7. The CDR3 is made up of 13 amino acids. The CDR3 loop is CASTRGTAYGYTF. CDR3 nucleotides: TGTGCCAGCACCCGCGGGACAGCATATGGCTACACCTTC.